This is a list of T cell receptor beta chains from one sample in a study of T cells in Graves' hyperthyroidism and ophthalmopathy. TCRdb re-analysed the multiplex PCR reads in MiXCR, keeping a single row per CDR3 protein. This sample yields some 360,000 distinct CDR3 sequences, of which 15% to 20% are seen a single time; 15% to 17% belongs to the top ten. Material: blood. Receptor source: a woman aged 40 to 50 with Graves' ophthalmopathy. CDR3s include the opening cysteine and the closing phenylalanine or tryptophan. Each record gives: CDR3 protein, CDR3 DNA, clone size, V gene, D gene, J gene. D genes are given only for firm matches. Size is omitted from some rows. Given values are once, few, many or a class for expanded clones.

CDR3aa: CASSLSQGGTKNIQYF
CDR3nt: TGTGCCAGCAGTTTAAGTCAGGGGGGAACCAAAAACATTCAGTACTTC
abundance: many
v_gene: TRBV28
d_gene: NA
j_gene: TRBJ2-4

CDR3aa: CATSRKFWYQETQYF
CDR3nt: TGTGCCACCAGCAGGAAATTTTGGTACCAAGAGACCCAGTACTTC
abundance: many
v_gene: TRBV15
d_gene: NA
j_gene: TRBJ2-5

CDR3aa: CASSDPGQGKAFF
CDR3nt: TGTGCCAGCAGTGATCCGGGACAAGGTAAAGCTTTCTTT
abundance: NA
v_gene: TRBV12-3/TRBV12-4
d_gene: NA
j_gene: TRBJ1-1

CDR3aa: CASSFGGDYGYTF
CDR3nt: TGTGCCAGCAGTTTCGGGGGTGACTATGGCTACACCTTC
abundance: many
v_gene: TRBV12-3/TRBV12-4
d_gene: NA
j_gene: TRBJ1-2

CDR3aa: CASRNSPGVVGYTF
CDR3nt: TGTGCCAGCAGAAACTCCCCAGGGGTAGTTGGCTACACCTTC
abundance: many
v_gene: TRBV28
d_gene: NA
j_gene: TRBJ1-2

CDR3aa: CASSTGTGDHEQYF
CDR3nt: TGTGCCAGCAGTACCGGGACAGGGGACCACGAGCAGTACTTC
abundance: NA
v_gene: TRBV7-2
d_gene: TRBD1
j_gene: TRBJ2-7

CDR3aa: CASKGGGSRETQYF
CDR3nt: TGTGCCAGTAAGGGCGGCGGGAGCAGAGAGACCCAGTACTTC
abundance: many
v_gene: TRBV19
d_gene: TRBD2
j_gene: TRBJ2-5

CDR3aa: CASSSRWDRGAEAFF
CDR3nt: TGCGCCAGCAGCTCCAGGTGGGACAGGGGCGCTGAAGCTTTCTTT
abundance: many
v_gene: TRBV5-1
d_gene: TRBD1
j_gene: TRBJ1-1

CDR3aa: CAGSQDRILSPFYGYTF
CDR3nt: TGCGCCGGCAGCCAAGATCGGATACTGTCACCGTTCTATGGCTACACCTTC
abundance: NA
v_gene: TRBV4-1
d_gene: NA
j_gene: TRBJ1-2

CDR3aa: CAWRVGTEQYF
CDR3nt: TGTGCCTGGAGAGTAGGGACCGAGCAGTACTTC
abundance: many
v_gene: TRBV30
d_gene: NA
j_gene: TRBJ2-7

CDR3aa: CASNRAQGNQPQPF
CDR3nt: TGTGCCAGTAACAGAGCACAGGGAAATCAGCCCCAGCCTTTT
abundance: NA
v_gene: TRBV19
d_gene: NA
j_gene: TRBJ1-5

CDR3aa: CASSLLGNWETQYF
CDR3nt: TGTGCCAGCAGTTTATTGGGGAATTGGGAGACCCAGTACTTC
abundance: many
v_gene: TRBV28
d_gene: NA
j_gene: TRBJ2-5

CDR3aa: CASKFSGSNTGELFF
CDR3nt: TGCGCCAGCAAGTTTAGTGGGAGTAACACCGGGGAGCTGTTTTTT
abundance: many
v_gene: TRBV4-1
d_gene: NA
j_gene: TRBJ2-2

CDR3aa: CASRQRASSYEQYF
CDR3nt: TGTGCCAGCAGACAGCGGGCAAGCTCCTACGAGCAGTACTTC
abundance: many
v_gene: TRBV2
d_gene: NA
j_gene: TRBJ2-7

CDR3aa: CASSLTGQGKNQPQHF
CDR3nt: TGTGCCAGCAGCTTGACGGGACAGGGTAAAAATCAGCCCCAGCATTTT
abundance: few
v_gene: TRBV11-2
d_gene: TRBD1
j_gene: TRBJ1-5

CDR3aa: CSARSSGRCYEQYF
CDR3nt: TGCAGTGCCAGATCTAGCGGGAGGTGCTACGAGCAGTACTTC
abundance: NA
v_gene: TRBV20-1
d_gene: TRBD2
j_gene: TRBJ2-7

CDR3aa: CASSFQGANYGYTF
CDR3nt: TGTGCCAGCAGTTTCCAGGGGGCTAACTATGGCTACACCTTC
abundance: many
v_gene: TRBV2
d_gene: TRBD1
j_gene: TRBJ1-2

CDR3aa: CASQTGTGGHEQYF
CDR3nt: TGTGCCAGCCAAACCGGGACGGGGGGCCACGAGCAGTACTTC
abundance: many
v_gene: TRBV6-1
d_gene: NA
j_gene: TRBJ2-7

CDR3aa: CASSYRQRRNSYEQYF
CDR3nt: TGTGCCAGCAGTTACAGGCAGCGGAGGAACTCCTACGAGCAGTACTTC
abundance: many
v_gene: TRBV6-2/TRBV6-3
d_gene: NA
j_gene: TRBJ2-7

CDR3aa: CASREPPSYEQYF
CDR3nt: TGTGCCAGCAGGGAACCCCCATCCTACGAGCAGTACTTC
abundance: many
v_gene: TRBV7-2
d_gene: NA
j_gene: TRBJ2-7

CDR3aa: CAWNDGDSYEQYF
CDR3nt: TGTGCCTGGAACGACGGCGACTCCTACGAGCAGTACTTC
abundance: many
v_gene: TRBV30
d_gene: NA
j_gene: TRBJ2-7

CDR3aa: CASSSMGGTERAGELFF
CDR3nt: TGTGCCAGTAGTTCTATGGGGGGCACGGAGCGCGCCGGGGAGCTGTTTTTT
abundance: many
v_gene: TRBV19
d_gene: NA
j_gene: TRBJ2-2

CDR3aa: CASSLSSAGKENIQYF
CDR3nt: TGTGCCAGCAGTTTATCGTCGGCAGGGAAGGAAAACATTCAGTACTTC
abundance: many
v_gene: TRBV28
d_gene: NA
j_gene: TRBJ2-4

CDR3aa: CASSLGRSGTGTQYF
CDR3nt: TGTGCCAGCAGCTTAGGACGGTCCGGGACTGGAACCCAGTACTTC
abundance: many
v_gene: TRBV7-8
d_gene: NA
j_gene: TRBJ2-5

CDR3aa: CASSYAGSAGSRDEQYF
CDR3nt: TGTGCCAGTAGTTATGCGGGTTCGGCGGGAAGTAGGGACGAGCAGTACTTC
abundance: many
v_gene: TRBV28
d_gene: NA
j_gene: TRBJ2-7

CDR3aa: CASSEGLLWDYEQYF
CDR3nt: TGTGCCAGCAGCGAGGGACTGCTCTGGGACTACGAGCAGTACTTC
abundance: many
v_gene: TRBV7-9
d_gene: NA
j_gene: TRBJ2-7